The present T cell receptor (beta chain) was sequenced within a study of blood T cell repertoires in COVID-19. Study overall: The origin of the acute and convalescent COVID-19 samples was the United States, Italy and Spain. From T cells, B-cell-depleted T cells, or PBMCs came the material, which was cDNA or gDNA.

This clone appeared once. Per the original methods: Nucleated cell number was recorded as an estimate derived from reference gene primer amplification. The table came from immunoSEQ multiplex PCR; TCRdb's copy has only in-frame clones and leaves some out. That table gives V, J and clone size, and the DNA gave D and trimming. The repertoire includes over 150,000 clones, 80% to 90% of them detected once, and roughly 13% sits in the top ten. Germline V gene lookup returns CDR1 LNHDA and CDR2 SQIVND (reference sequence). The CDR3 has 16 amino acids. With 3 bases removed from V and 3 bases from J, the gap between germline ends came to 17 bases.

The receptor's source is a human donor in a cohort sampled during active COVID-19. This rearrangement joins TRBV19 to TRBJ1-2, with unresolved D. Source material: peripheral blood. This CDR3 is CASSMETTRAHYGYTF. The CDR3 nucleotides are TGTGCCAGTAGTATGGAAACCACTAGGGCACACTATGGCTACACCTTC.